These 32 T cell receptor beta chains came from one sample sequenced in a study of cytomegalovirus exposure and HLA in healthy donors. Primers: 60 Vbeta forward and 13 Jbeta reverse. Profiled with immunoSEQ multiplex PCR; TCRdb holds only in-frame clones, not every one. The table lists roughly 180,000 clones, approximately 80% of them singletons. Sample: PBMCs. The receptor set was obtained from a boy aged 2 to 10 in good health and CMV-seronegative.

The chain carries TRBV11-2 and TRBJ2-7, with 8 bases that match TRBD2. V lost 6 bases, J lost 3 bases, and 22 bases stayed unmatched. This CDR3 is built from 19 residues. CDR1 SGHAT and CDR2 FQNNGV come from the germline V gene. The CDR3 loop is CASRHLGARTSLGDYEQYF. CDR3 sequence (DNA): TGTGCCAGCAGGCATTTAGGAGCAAGGACTAGCCTGGGAGACTACGAGCAGTACTTC.

This clone was seen only once. The chain links TRBV6-1 to TRBJ1-1; D is uncertain. Trimming cost V 6 bases and J 0 bases, with 11 bases left between them. The CDR3 runs 14 residues. Germline loops: CDR1 MNHNS, CDR2 SASEGT. CDR3 DNA sequence: TGTGCCAGCAGCCGGACGGGAATGAACACTGAAGCTTTCTTT. It yields the protein CASSRTGMNTEAFF.

The chain recombines TRBV7-9 with TRBJ1-1; 9 nucleotides align to TRBD1. The CDR3 has 12 residues. V gave up 9 bases and J gave up 9 bases; unmatched junction bases: 8. Germline values: CDR1 SEHNR, CDR2 FQNEAQ (reference sequence). The CDR3 reads CASCSGQGKAFF. As DNA, the CDR3 is TGTGCCAGTTGTTCGGGACAGGGTAAAGCTTTCTTT. Together with reference TRBV7-9 and TRBJ1-1, the CDR3 gives the full variable domain: DTGVSQNPRHKITKRGQNVTFRCDPISEHNRLYWYRQTLGQGPEFLTYFQNEAQLEKSRLLSDRFSAERPKGSFSTLEIQRTEQGDSAMYLCASCSGQGKAFFGQGTRLTVV.

This clone came up a few times. The CDR3 is CASSNGAYEQYF. CDR3 sequence (DNA): TGTGCCAGTAGTAACGGAGCCTACGAGCAGTACTTC. The chain couples TRBV19 to TRBJ2-7; no clear D gene. Germline CDR1 and CDR2: LNHDA and SQIVND (reference sequence). The CDR3 is made up of 12 amino acids. Trimming left V 4 bases short and J 2 bases short, with 6 bases between.

This chain links TRBV7-9 with TRBJ2-3, with a tentative D call TRBD2 (7 bases). Per germline, CDR1 SEHNR and CDR2 FQNEAQ (reference sequence). V was trimmed by 3 bases and J by 4 bases, leaving 17 bases between them. The CDR3 loop spans 16 amino acids. The CDR3 reads CASSFRGGAKSDTQYF. CDR3 sequence (DNA): TGTGCCAGCAGCTTCCGTGGGGGGGCTAAATCAGATACGCAGTATTTT.

The sample holds one count of this clone. The V call is TRBV2, the J call TRBJ2-1, with 10 bases that match TRBD2. The V gene's germline CDR1 is SNHLY and CDR2 FYNNEI. The CDR3 sequence is 15 residues long. The V segment lost 1 base and the J segment 8 bases; nucleotides outside the gene matches: 5. CDR3 in DNA: TGTGCCAGCAGTGAAGGGCTAGCGGGAGTCCATGAGCAGTTCTTC. Protein sequence: CASSEGLAGVHEQFF.

This sequence joins TRBV9 and TRBJ2-7, with 9 bases lining up with TRBD2. The trim removed 3 bases at V and 7 bases at J, leaving 8 bases unmatched. CDR3 size: 14 residues. Looked up from germline, CDR1 is SGDLS and CDR2 is YYNGEE. The CDR3 region is CASSGGGGEREQYV. The CDR3 nucleotides are TGTGCCAGCAGCGGGGGCGGGGGGGAGAGGGAGCAGTACGTC.

The chain uses TRBV30 and TRBJ1-1; D is uncertain. Germline V gives CDR1 GTSNPN, CDR2 SVGIG (reference sequence). Trimming removed 4 bases from V and 0 bases from J, with 6 bases in between. This CDR3 region has 12 residues. The CDR3 bases are TGTGCCTGGACAAGCATGAACACTGAAGCTTTCTTT. Amino acids: CAWTSMNTEAFF.

The genes are TRBV6-5 and TRBJ2-2, with TRBD1 identical over 7 bases. CDR1 and CDR2 from the germline V gene are MNHEY and SVGAGI. The CDR3 runs to 14 residues. After removal of 6 bases from V and 3 bases from J, the junction contained 4 bases not matched to a gene. CDR3 sequence reads: CASRGGADTGELFF. CDR3 bases: TGTGCCAGCAGAGGGGGCGCGGACACCGGGGAGCTGTTTTTT.

The chain couples TRBV9 to TRBJ1-4; 7 bases map to TRBD1. This CDR3 comprises 14 residues. Trimming at V came to 6 bases and at J to 6 bases, leaving 8 bases not matched to a gene. Germline V lookup: CDR1 SGDLS, CDR2 YYNGEE. CDR3 DNA sequence: TGTGCCAGCACCCCAGGACAGGAGGATGAAAAACTGTTTTTT. This codes for CASTPGQEDEKLFF.

Only a few counts were recorded for this clone. The V gene is TRBV5-1, the J gene TRBJ1-2; tentatively, D is TRBD1 (5 bases). There are 14 residues in the CDR3. Germline CDR1 is SGHRS and CDR2 is YFSETQ. Trimming pared 2 bases from V and 0 bases from J, leaving 8 bases between. CDR3 amino acids: CASSFRESNYGYTF. The CDR3 region has the DNA TGCGCCAGCAGCTTCAGGGAATCTAACTATGGCTACACCTTC.

V usage is TRBV6-6 and J usage is TRBJ2-7, with 10 bases identical to TRBD1. Germline V CDR1 and CDR2: MNHNY, SVGAGI (reference sequence). The CDR3 runs 14 residues. The J segment lost 6 bases and the V segment lost 2 bases, leaving 4 bases of the junction unmatched. In DNA, the CDR3 is TGTGCCAGCAGTTACCCGGGACAGGGGAGCGAGCAGTACTTC. This gives the protein CASSYPGQGSEQYF.

V gene TRBV19 combines with J gene TRBJ1-5, with D perhaps TRBD1 (6 bases). V was trimmed by 6 bases and J by 7 bases, leaving 16 bases between them. From germline, CDR1 is LNHDA and CDR2 SQIVND (reference sequence). The CDR3 covers 14 residues. The CDR3 spells CASRTIPDSQPQHF. The CDR3 DNA reads TGTGCCAGTAGGACTATCCCGGACAGCCAGCCCCAGCATTTT.

In DNA form, the CDR3 reads TGTGCCAGCAGCTTAGGACTAGCGGAGAACAATGAGCAGTTCTTC. Its translation: CASSLGLAENNEQFF. The V call is TRBV7-9, the J call TRBJ2-1; 9 nucleotides align to TRBD2. Germline V CDR1 and CDR2: SEHNR, FQNEAQ (reference sequence). Germline trimming cut 1 base from V and 5 bases from J; bases unmatched to any gene: 3. This CDR3 is built from 15 residues.

This sequence joins TRBV7-2 and TRBJ1-1; 7 bases are a match to TRBD1. The CDR3 totals 13 residues. Germline trimming cut 5 bases from V and 6 bases from J; bases unmatched to any gene: 6. Per germline, CDR1 SGHTA and CDR2 FQGNSA. CDR3 loop: CASSTYRGAEAFF. The CDR3 DNA reads TGTGCCAGCAGCACCTACAGGGGTGCTGAAGCTTTCTTT. The full variable domain, rest sourced from reference TRBV7-2 and TRBJ1-1, is GAGVSQSPSNKVTEKGKDVELRCDPISGHTALYWYRQSLGQGLEFLIYFQGNSAPDKSGLPSDRFSAERTGGSVSTLTIQRTQQEDSAVYLCASSTYRGAEAFFGQGTRLTVV.

This clone came up a few times. The chain carries TRBV19 and TRBJ1-1; no definite D call. The CDR3 is 12 residues long. Trimming took off 6 bases at V and 5 bases at J, with 10 bases between the two ends. In germline, CDR1 is LNHDA, CDR2 SQIVND (reference sequence). CDR3: CASSAPGTEAFF. CDR3 coding DNA: TGTGCCAGTAGCGCCCCGGGTACTGAAGCTTTCTTT.

V and J are TRBV20-1 and TRBJ1-1; the D is unclear. The V end lost 6 bases, the J end lost 12 bases, and 14 bases lay between the germline ends. CDR1 and CDR2 (germline): DFQATT, SNEGSKA (reference sequence). This CDR3 is built from 10 residues. CDR3 protein: CSAQTTGTFF. Here the CDR3 DNA reads TGCAGTGCCCAGACAACCGGGACTTTCTTT.

This chain connects TRBV18 to TRBJ1-2; no reliable D call. CDR1 and CDR2 (germline): KGHSH, LQKENI. The CDR3 consists of 13 residues. The V gene lost 3 bases and the J gene lost 0 bases, with 5 bases spanning the gap. CDR3 in DNA: TGTGCCAGCTCACCCGGGTCTAACTATGGCTACACCTTC. Translating it yields CASSPGSNYGYTF.

This chain uses TRBV7-9 with TRBJ2-7, with 8 bases lining up with TRBD2. The CDR3 sequence is 14 residues long. After removal of 4 bases from V and 7 bases from J, the junction contained 9 bases not matched to a gene. Per germline, CDR1 SEHNR and CDR2 FQNEAQ (reference sequence). CDR3 sequence: CASSSGLALWEQYF. CDR3 DNA: TGTGCCAGCAGCTCCGGACTAGCCCTTTGGGAGCAGTACTTC.

The chain combines TRBV6-5 with TRBJ2-7; D is unresolved. The CDR3 is made up of 14 amino acids. V lost 0 bases, J lost 6 bases, and 12 bases lay in between. Per germline, CDR1 MNHEY and CDR2 SVGAGI. The CDR3 here is CASSYSKVVAEQYF. CDR3 DNA: TGTGCCAGCAGTTACTCGAAAGTCGTGGCCGAGCAGTACTTC.

The chain recombines TRBV30 with TRBJ1-3, with D maybe TRBD1 (6 bases). CDR1 and CDR2 from the germline V gene are GTSNPN and SVGIG (reference sequence). The CDR3 loop spans 15 amino acids. V lost 0 bases to trimming and J lost 4 bases, with 13 bases between them. CDR3 amino acids: CAWSVGGASGNTIYF. The CDR3 region has the DNA TGTGCCTGGAGTGTCGGGGGGGCTTCCGGAAACACCATATATTTT.

This chain joins TRBV5-6 and TRBJ2-1; TRBD2 might be the D (6 bases). This CDR3 comprises 17 residues. The germline CDR1 and CDR2 sequences are SGHDT and YYEEEE. V lost 4 bases and J lost 2, with 19 bases in between. CDR3: CASSTSPFAGTYNEQFF. The CDR3 nucleotides are TGTGCCAGCAGCACATCCCCGTTCGCGGGAACCTACAATGAGCAGTTCTTC.

The rearrangement links TRBV7-2 to TRBJ2-1; TRBD2 matches 10 bases. V lost 5 bases and J lost 4; bases outside the gene matches: 2. Germline CDR1 and CDR2: SGHTA and FQGNSA. The CDR3 contains 14 residues. Written as DNA, the CDR3 is TGTGCCAGCAGCCCGGGACTAGCGTACAATGAGCAGTTCTTC. This codes for CASSPGLAYNEQFF.

The chain couples TRBV30 to TRBJ1-5; 11 bases are a match to TRBD1. The CDR3 spans 14 residues. After removal of 1 base from V and 6 bases from J, the junction contained 2 bases not matched to a gene. CDR1 and CDR2 from the germline V gene are GTSNPN and SVGIG (reference sequence). Here the CDR3 DNA reads TGTGCCTGGAGTGCCGGGACAGGGGGTCAGCCCCAGCATTTT. Protein sequence: CAWSAGTGGQPQHF.

This chain connects TRBV2 to TRBJ2-7, with D tentatively TRBD2 (6 bases). CDR1 SNHLY and CDR2 FYNNEI come from the germline V gene. The V end was cut by 7 bases, the J end by 4 bases, with 14 bases between. CDR3 length: 13 amino acids. This CDR3 is CASTSRRDYEQYF. DNA for the CDR3: TGTGCCAGCACCAGCAGGCGGGATTACGAGCAGTACTTC.

The chain recombines TRBV30 with TRBJ1-3; D is unresolved. Trimming left V 0 bases short and J 3 bases short, with 12 bases between. The CDR3 covers 15 residues. Germline V CDR1 and CDR2: GTSNPN, SVGIG (reference sequence). This chain's CDR3 is CAWSVRGQIGNTIYF. In nucleotides, the CDR3 is TGTGCCTGGAGTGTACGCGGGCAAATTGGAAACACCATATATTTT.

This clone was counted only a few times. The rearrangement uses TRBV29-1 and TRBJ2-1, with D perhaps matching TRBD1 (5 bases). CDR1 is SQVTM, CDR2 ANQGSEA, per germline. The CDR3 totals 14 residues. V was pared by 0 bases and J by 4 bases, with 10 bases between. The CDR3 DNA reads TGCAGCGTTGAAGATGGGGCAGGGTACAATGAGCAGTTCTTC. Its translation is CSVEDGAGYNEQFF.

This chain connects TRBV28 to TRBJ1-3; TRBD1 matches 7 bases. The length of the CDR3 is 14 residues. Germline CDR1 reads MDHEN; CDR2 reads SYDVKM. V was pared by 3 bases and J by 3 bases, with 2 bases of the junction left unmatched. This CDR3 is CASSFQGGGNTIYF. As DNA, the CDR3 is TGTGCCAGCAGTTTCCAGGGGGGTGGAAACACCATATATTTT.

The chain links TRBV12-5 to TRBJ2-7; 7 bases are a match to TRBD1. The germline CDR1 and CDR2 sequences are LGHNT and FRNRAP. The CDR3 totals 15 residues. Trimming took 7 bases from V and 0 from J; bases not matched to a gene: 9. The CDR3 region has the DNA TGTGCTAGTGACCCGGGACAGTCTATCTCCTACGAGCAGTACGTC. Its translation is CASDPGQSISYEQYV.

The chain couples TRBV5-1 to TRBJ2-5, with TRBD2 identical over 7 bases. The germline gives CDR1 SGHRS, CDR2 YFSETQ. The CDR3 has 15 residues. V was clipped by 0 bases and J by 2 bases; unmatched bases: 4. CDR3 sequence (DNA): TGCGCCAGCAGCTTGGTGGGCGGGGGACAAGAGACCCAGTACTTC. Its translation: CASSLVGGGQETQYF.

This rearrangement joins TRBV4-1 to TRBJ1-2; 7 nucleotides agree with TRBD1. J lost 9 bases, V lost 0 bases, and 7 bases had no gene match. Looked up from germline, CDR1 is MGHRA and CDR2 is YSYEKL. This CDR3 has 14 residues. The DNA for the CDR3 is TGCGCCAGCAGCCAAGATAGGGACAGCGTGAGCTACACCTTC. It translates to CASSQDRDSVSYTF.

The rearrangement uses TRBV6-6 and TRBJ1-2; perhaps TRBD1 as D (5 bases). CDR3 length: 14 residues. V lost 7 bases, J lost 4 bases, and 16 bases lay in between. In germline, CDR1 is MNHNY, CDR2 SVGAGI (reference sequence). The CDR3 DNA sequence: TGTGCCAGCACCTACCTGGACACGGGCTATGGCTACACCTTC. This gives the protein CASTYLDTGYGYTF.